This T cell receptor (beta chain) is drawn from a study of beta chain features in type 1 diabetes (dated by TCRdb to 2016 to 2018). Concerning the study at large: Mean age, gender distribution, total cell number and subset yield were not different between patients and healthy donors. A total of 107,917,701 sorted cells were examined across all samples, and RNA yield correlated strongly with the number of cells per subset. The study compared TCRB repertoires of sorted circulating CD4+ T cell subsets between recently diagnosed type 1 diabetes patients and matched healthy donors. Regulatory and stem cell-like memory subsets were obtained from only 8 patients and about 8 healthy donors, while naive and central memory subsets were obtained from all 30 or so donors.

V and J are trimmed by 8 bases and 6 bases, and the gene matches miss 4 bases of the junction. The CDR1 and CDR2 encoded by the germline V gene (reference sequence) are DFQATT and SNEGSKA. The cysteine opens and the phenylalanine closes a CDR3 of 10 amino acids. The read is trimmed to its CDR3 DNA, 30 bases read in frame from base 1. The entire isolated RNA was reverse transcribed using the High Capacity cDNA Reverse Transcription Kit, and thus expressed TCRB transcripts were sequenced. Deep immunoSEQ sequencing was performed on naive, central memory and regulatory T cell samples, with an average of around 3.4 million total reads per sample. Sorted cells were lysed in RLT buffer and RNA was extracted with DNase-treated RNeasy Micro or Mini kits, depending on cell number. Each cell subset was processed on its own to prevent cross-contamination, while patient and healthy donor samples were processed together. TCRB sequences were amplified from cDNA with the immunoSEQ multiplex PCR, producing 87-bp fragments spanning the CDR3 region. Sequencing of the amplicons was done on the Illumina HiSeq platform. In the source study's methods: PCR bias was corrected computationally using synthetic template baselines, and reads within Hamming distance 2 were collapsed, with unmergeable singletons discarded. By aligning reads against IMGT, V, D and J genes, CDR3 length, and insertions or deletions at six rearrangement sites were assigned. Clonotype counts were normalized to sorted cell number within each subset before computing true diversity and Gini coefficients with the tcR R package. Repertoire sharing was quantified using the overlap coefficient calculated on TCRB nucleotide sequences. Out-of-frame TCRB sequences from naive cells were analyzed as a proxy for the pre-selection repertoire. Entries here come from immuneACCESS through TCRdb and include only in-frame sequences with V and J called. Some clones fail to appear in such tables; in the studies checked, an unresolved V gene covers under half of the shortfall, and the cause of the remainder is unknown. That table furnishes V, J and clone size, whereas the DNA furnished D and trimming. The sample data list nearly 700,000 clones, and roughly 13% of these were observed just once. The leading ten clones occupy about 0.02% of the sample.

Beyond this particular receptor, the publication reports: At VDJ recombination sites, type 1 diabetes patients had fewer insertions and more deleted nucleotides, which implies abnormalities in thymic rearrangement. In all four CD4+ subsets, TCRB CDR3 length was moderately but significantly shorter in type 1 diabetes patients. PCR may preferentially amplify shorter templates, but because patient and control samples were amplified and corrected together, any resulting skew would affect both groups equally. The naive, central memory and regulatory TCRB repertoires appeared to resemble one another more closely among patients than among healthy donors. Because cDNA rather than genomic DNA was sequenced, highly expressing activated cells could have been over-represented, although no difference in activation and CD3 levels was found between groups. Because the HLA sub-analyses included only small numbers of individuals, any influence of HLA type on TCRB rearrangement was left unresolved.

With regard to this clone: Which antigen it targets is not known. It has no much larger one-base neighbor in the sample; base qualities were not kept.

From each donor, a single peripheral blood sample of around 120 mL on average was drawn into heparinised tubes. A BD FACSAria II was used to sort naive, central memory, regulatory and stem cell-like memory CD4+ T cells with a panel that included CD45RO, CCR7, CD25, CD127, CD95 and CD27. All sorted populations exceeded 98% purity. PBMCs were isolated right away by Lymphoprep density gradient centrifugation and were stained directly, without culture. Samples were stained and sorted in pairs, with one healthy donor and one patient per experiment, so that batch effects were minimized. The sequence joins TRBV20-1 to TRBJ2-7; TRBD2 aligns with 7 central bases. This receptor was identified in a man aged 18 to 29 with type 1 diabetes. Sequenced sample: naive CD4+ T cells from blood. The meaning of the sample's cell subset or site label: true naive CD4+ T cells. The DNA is TGCAGTCTCAAGCGGGGCGAGCAGTACTTC. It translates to CSLKRGEQYF.